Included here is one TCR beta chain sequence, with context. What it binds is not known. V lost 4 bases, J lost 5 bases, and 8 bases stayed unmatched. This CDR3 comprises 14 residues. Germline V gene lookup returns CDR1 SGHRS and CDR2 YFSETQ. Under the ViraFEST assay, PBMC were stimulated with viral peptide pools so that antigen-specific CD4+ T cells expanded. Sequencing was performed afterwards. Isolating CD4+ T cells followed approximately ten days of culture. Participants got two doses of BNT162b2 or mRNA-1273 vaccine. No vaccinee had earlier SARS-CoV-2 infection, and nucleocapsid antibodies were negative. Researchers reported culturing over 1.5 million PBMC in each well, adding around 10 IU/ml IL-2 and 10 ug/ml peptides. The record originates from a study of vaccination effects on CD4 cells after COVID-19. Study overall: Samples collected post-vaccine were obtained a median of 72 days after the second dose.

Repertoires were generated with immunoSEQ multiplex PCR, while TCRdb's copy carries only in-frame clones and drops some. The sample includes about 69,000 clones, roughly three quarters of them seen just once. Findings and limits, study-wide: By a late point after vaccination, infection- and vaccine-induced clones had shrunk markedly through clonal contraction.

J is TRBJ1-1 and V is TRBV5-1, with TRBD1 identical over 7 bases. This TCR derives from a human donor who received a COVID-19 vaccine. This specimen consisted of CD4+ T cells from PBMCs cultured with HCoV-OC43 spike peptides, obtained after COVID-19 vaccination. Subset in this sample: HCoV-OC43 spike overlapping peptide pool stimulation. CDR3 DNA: TGCGCCAGCAGCCCCGACAGGGTGGGTACTGAAGCTTTCTTT. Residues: CASSPDRVGTEAFF.